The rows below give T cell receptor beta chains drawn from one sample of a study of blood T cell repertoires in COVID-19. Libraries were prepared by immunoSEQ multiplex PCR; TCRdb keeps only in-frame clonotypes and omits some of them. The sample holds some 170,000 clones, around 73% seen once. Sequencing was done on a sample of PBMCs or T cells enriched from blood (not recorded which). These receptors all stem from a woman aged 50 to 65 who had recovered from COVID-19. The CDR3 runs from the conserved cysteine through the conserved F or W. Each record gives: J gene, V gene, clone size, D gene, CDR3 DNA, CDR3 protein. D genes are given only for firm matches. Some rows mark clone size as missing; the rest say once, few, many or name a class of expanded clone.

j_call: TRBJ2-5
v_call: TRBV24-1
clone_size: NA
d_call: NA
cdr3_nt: TGTGCCACCAGAGACACAGGGGCGGGGGAGACCCAGTACTTC
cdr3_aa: CATRDTGAGETQYF

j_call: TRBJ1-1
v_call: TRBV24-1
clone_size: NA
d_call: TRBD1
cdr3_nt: TGTACCACCAGTGTGGGGACAGGAAGAGGGAAAGAAGCTTTCTTT
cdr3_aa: CTTSVGTGRGKEAFF

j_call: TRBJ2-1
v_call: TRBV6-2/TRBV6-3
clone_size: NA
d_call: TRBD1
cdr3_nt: TGTGCCAGCAGTGGAAGGACAGGGGTGGACCTACGGAATGAGCAGTTCTTC
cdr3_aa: CASSGRTGVDLRNEQFF

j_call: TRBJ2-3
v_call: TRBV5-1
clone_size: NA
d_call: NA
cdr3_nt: TGCGCCACCCGGGAGAGCACCACAGATACGCAGTATTTT
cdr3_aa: CATRESTTDTQYF

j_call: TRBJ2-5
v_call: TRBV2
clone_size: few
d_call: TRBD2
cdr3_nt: TGTGCCAGCAGTGAAGGGCTAGCGGGAGGTGAGACCCAGTACTTC
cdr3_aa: CASSEGLAGGETQYF

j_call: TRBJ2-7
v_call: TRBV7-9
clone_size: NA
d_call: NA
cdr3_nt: TGTGCCAGCAGCTTTCCAGGGGCCAGGGTGGAGCAATACTTC
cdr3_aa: CASSFPGARVEQYF

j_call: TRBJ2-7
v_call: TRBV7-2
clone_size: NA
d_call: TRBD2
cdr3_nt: TGTGCCAGCAGCTCGGGACTAGCGGGAGTTCTCGAGCAGTACTTC
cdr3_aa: CASSSGLAGVLEQYF

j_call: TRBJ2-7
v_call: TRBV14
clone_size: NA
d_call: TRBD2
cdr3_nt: TGTGCCAGCAGCCCTCAGACTAGCGGGAGCCCCTACGAGCAGTACTTC
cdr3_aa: CASSPQTSGSPYEQYF

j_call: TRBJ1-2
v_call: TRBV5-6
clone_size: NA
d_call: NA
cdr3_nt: TGTGCCAGCAGCTTGCACTTTACAGGCTATGGCTACACCTTC
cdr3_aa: CASSLHFTGYGYTF

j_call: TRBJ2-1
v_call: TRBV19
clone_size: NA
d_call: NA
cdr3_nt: TGTGCCAGTAGTATCGCTAGCCAGGTCGGCAATGAGCAGTTCTTC
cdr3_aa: CASSIASQVGNEQFF

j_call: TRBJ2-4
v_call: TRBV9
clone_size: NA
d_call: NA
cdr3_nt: TGTGCCAGCAGCGCGGACAGTTTAGCCAAAAACATTCAGTACTTC
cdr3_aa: CASSADSLAKNIQYF

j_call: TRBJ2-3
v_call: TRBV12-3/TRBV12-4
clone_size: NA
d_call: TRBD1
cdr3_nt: TGTGCCAGCAGTTCCGGACAGGGGACGCAGTATTTT
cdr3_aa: CASSSGQGTQYF

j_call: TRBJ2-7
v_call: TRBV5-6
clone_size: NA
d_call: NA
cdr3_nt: TGTGCCAGCAGCTTTGATGAGGGCTTGGGAGAGCAGTACTTC
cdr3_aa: CASSFDEGLGEQYF

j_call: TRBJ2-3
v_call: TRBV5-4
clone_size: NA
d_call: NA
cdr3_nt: TGTGCCAGCTCACGCTCGGGCACAGATACGCAGTATTTT
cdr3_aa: CASSRSGTDTQYF

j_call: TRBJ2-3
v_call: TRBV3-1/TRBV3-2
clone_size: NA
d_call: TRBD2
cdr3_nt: TGTGCCAGCAGCCACGGGACTAGCGGGGCAGATACGCAGTATTTT
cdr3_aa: CASSHGTSGADTQYF

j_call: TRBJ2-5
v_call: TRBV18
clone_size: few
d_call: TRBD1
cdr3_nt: TGTGCCAGCTCACTCACCATCTCAGCAGGGGGCGAGACCCAGTACTTC
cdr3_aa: CASSLTISAGGETQYF

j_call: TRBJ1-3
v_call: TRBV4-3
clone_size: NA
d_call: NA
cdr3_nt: TGCGCCAGCAGCCTCTCTCGCGGTTTTGAGGGAAACACCATATATTTT
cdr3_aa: CASSLSRGFEGNTIYF

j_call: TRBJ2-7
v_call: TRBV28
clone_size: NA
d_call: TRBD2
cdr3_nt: TGTGCCAGCCGGGGGGCGGGAGGGTACGAGCAGTACTTC
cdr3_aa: CASRGAGGYEQYF

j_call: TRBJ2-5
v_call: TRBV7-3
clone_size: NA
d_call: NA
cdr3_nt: TGTGCCAGCAGCTTAAACCTCGGAGAGACCCAGTACTTC
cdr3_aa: CASSLNLGETQYF

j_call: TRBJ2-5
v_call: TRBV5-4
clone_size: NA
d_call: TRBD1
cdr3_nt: TGTGCCAGCAGCGGGGGAGCGTTGACAGGGCCTTCGGAGACCCAGTACTTC
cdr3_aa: CASSGGALTGPSETQYF

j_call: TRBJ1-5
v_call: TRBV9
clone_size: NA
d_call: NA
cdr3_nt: TGTGCCAGCAGCACTTCAGGGCAGCGGGACCAGCCCCAGCATTTT
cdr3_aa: CASSTSGQRDQPQHF

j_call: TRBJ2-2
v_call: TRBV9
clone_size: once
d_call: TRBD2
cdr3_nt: TGTGCCAGCAGCGGAGCTAGCGGGGCAAACACCGGGGAGCTGTTTTTT
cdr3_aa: CASSGASGANTGELFF

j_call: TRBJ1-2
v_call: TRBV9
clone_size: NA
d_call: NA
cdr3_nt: TGTGCCAGCGGGAAGGGGCAGGGCCTGGGGGGCTACACCTTC
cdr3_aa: CASGKGQGLGGYTF

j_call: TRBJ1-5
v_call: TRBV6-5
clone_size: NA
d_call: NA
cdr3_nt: TGTGCCAGCATGGAGACAGCGTCCCCACATTTT
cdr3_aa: CASMETASPHF

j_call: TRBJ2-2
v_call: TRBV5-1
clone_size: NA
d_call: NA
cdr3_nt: TGCGCCAGCAGCTTGACGGGAAAGAACACCGGGGAGCTGTTTTTT
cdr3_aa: CASSLTGKNTGELFF

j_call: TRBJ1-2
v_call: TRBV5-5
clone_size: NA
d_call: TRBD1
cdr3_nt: TGTGCCAGCAGCGCGGGACAGGGGGCGGGAGACTATGGCTACACCTTC
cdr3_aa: CASSAGQGAGDYGYTF

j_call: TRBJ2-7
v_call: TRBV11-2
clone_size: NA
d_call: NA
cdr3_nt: TGTGCCAGCAGCACCTGGACAGATTACGAGCAGTACTTC
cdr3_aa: CASSTWTDYEQYF

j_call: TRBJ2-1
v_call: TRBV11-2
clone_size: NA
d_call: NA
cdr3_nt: TGTGCCAGCAGCTTAGAGGGCGGGGTAGGTGAGCAGTTCTTC
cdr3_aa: CASSLEGGVGEQFF

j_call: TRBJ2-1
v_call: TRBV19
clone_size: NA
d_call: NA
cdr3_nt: TGTGCCGGCGTAGGGGTCCATGAGCAGTTCTTC
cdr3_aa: CAGVGVHEQFF

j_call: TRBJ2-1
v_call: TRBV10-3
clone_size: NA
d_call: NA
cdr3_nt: TGTGCCATCAGTACTGCGGCTAGGCAGTTCTTC
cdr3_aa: CAISTAARQFF

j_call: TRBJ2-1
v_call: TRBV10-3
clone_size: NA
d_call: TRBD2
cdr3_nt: TGTGCCATCAGTAATAGCGGGAGTCGCGAGAATGAGCAGTTCTTC
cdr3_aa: CAISNSGSRENEQFF

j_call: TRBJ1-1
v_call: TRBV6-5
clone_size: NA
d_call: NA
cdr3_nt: TGTGCCAGCAGTTACTCGCGGGTCGCTGAAGCTTTCTTT
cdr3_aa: CASSYSRVAEAFF

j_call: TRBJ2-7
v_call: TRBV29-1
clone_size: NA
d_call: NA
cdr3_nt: TGCAGCGCCGTACTAGTTGGCGAGCAGTACTTC
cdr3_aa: CSAVLVGEQYF

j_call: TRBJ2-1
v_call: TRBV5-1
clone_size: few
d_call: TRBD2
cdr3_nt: TGCGCCAGCAGCTTGGCCCCCGGGGGGGCTGGGGAGATGGAGTTCTTC
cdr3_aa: CASSLAPGGAGEMEFF

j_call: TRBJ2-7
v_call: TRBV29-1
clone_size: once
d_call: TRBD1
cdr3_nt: TGCAGCGTTGAGGCCAAGGGGGCTCTTACCTCCTACGAGCAGTACTTC
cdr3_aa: CSVEAKGALTSYEQYF

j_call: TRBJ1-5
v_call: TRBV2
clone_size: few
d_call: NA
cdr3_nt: TGTGCCAGCAGTGAACTGGGTCTAGCTAGTCAGCCCCAGCATTTT
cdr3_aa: CASSELGLASQPQHF

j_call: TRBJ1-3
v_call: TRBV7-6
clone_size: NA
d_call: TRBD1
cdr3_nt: TGTGCCAGCAGCTTAGCACAGGGGATCTCTGGAAACACCATATATTTT
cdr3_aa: CASSLAQGISGNTIYF

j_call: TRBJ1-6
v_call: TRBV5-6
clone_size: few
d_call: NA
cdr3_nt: TGTGCCAGCAGCTTGTACAGCAGGGGTGATTCACCCCTCCACTTT
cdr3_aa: CASSLYSRGDSPLHF

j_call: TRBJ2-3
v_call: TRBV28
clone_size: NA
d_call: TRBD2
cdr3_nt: TGTGCCAGCAGTTCCCGGGGGACTACCCCAGATACGCAGTATTTT
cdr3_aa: CASSSRGTTPDTQYF

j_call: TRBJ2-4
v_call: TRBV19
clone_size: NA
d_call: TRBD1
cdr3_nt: TGTGCCAGTAGTATGGGACAGTCATCATCAAAAAACATTCAGTACTTC
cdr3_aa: CASSMGQSSSKNIQYF

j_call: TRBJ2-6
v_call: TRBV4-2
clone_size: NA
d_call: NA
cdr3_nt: TGTGCCAGCAGCCAACTGGGACTTCTTGGGGCCAACGTCCTGACTTTC
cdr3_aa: CASSQLGLLGANVLTF

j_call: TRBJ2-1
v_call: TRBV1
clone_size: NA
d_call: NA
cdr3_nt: TGCACCAGCAGCCAGGAAGCGACCGTGACTAGCGGGAACTACAATGAGCAGTTCTTC
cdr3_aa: CTSSQEATVTSGNYNEQFF

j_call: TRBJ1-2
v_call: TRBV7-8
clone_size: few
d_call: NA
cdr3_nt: TGTGCCAGCAGCAAGGATGTATCGGGCTATGGCTACACCTTC
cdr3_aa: CASSKDVSGYGYTF

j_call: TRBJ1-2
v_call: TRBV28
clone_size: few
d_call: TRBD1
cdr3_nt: TGTGCCAGCAGTCGCCGGGACAGGGTGGACTATGGCTACACCTTC
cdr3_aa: CASSRRDRVDYGYTF

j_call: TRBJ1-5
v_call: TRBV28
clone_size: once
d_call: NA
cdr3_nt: TGTGCCAGCAGTAACCCACGGGCTAGCGGCAATCAGCCCCAGCATTTT
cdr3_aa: CASSNPRASGNQPQHF

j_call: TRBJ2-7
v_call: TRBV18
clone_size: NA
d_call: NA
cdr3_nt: TGTGCCAGCTCACCTTACTCTAGCGCCGCCTACGAGCAGTACTTC
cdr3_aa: CASSPYSSAAYEQYF

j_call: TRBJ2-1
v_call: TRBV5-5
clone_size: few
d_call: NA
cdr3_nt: TGTGCCAGCAGCTTTGTCCCAATCTCCTACAATGAGCAGTTCTTC
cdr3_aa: CASSFVPISYNEQFF

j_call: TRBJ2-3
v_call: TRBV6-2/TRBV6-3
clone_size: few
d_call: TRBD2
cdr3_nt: TGTGCCAGCAGTTACGGACTAGCGGGCACAGATACGCAGTATTTT
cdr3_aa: CASSYGLAGTDTQYF

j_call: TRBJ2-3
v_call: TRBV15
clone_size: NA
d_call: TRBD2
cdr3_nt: TGTGCCACCAGCAGAGACGGAGCGGGATACACAGATACGCAGTATTTT
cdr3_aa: CATSRDGAGYTDTQYF

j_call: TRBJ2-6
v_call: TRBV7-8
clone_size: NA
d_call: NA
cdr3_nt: TGTGCCAGCAGCTTAGCGAGGGGGAGTAACCCCTCTGGGGCCAACGTCCTGACTTTC
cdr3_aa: CASSLARGSNPSGANVLTF

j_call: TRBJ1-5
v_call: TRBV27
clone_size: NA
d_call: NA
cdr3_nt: TGTGCCAGCAGTTCTATAGGAGCCGGCAATCAGCCCCAGCATTTT
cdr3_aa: CASSSIGAGNQPQHF

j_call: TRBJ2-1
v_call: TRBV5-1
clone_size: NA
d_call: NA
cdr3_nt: TGCGCCAGCAGCTTAGCGGAACTTAGTAATGAGCAGTTCTTC
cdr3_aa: CASSLAELSNEQFF